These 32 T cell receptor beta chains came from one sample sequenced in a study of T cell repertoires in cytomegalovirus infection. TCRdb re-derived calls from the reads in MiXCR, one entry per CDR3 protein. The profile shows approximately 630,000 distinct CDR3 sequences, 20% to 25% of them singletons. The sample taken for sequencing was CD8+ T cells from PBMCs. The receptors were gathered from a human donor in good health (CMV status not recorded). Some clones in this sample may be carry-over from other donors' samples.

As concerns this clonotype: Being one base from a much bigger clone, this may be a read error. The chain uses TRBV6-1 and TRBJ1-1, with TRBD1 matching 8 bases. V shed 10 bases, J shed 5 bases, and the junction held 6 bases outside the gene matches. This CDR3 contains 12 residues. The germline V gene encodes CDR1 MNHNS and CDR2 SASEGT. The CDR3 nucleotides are TGTGCCAACAGGACAGGGTTTACTGAAGCTTTCTTT. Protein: CANRTGFTEAFF.

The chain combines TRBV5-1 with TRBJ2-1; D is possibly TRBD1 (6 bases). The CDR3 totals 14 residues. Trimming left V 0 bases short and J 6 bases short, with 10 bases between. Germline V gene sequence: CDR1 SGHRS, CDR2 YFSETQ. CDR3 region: CASSLVGGVNEQFF. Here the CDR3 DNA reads TGCGCCAGCAGCTTGGTAGGGGGAGTCAATGAGCAGTTCTTC.

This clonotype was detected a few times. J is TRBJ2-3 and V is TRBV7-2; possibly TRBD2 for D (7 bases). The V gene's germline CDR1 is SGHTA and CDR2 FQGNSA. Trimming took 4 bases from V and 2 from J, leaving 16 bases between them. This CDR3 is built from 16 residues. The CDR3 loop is CASSSVGGGFTDTQYF. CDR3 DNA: TGTGCCAGCAGCTCCGTTGGGGGGGGCTTCACAGATACGCAGTATTTT.

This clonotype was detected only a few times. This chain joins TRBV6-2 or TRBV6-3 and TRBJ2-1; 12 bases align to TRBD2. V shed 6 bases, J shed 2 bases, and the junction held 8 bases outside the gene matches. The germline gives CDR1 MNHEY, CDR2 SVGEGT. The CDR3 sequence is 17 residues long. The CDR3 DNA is TGTGCCAGCAGCTCCACTAGCGGGGGGCCCCCCTACAATGAGCAGTTCTTC. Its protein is CASSSTSGGPPYNEQFF.

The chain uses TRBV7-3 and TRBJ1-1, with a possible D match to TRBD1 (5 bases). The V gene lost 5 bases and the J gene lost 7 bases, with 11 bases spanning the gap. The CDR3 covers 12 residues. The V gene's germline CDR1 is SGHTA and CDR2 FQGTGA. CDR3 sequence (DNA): TGTGCCAGCAGCCCGGACACCGTTGAAGCTTTCTTT. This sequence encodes CASSPDTVEAFF. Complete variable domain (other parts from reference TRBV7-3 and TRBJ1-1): GAGVSQTPSNKVTEKGKYVELRCDPISGHTALYWYRQSLGQGPEFLIYFQGTGAADDSGLPNDRFFAVRPEGSVSTLKIQRTERGDSAVYLCASSPDTVEAFFGQGTRLTVV.

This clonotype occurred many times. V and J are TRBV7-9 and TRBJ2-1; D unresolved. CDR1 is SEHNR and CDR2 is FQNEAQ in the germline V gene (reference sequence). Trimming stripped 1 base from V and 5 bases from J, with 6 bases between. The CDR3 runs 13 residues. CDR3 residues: CASSLVADNEQFF. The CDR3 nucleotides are TGTGCCAGCAGCTTAGTCGCGGACAATGAGCAGTTCTTC.

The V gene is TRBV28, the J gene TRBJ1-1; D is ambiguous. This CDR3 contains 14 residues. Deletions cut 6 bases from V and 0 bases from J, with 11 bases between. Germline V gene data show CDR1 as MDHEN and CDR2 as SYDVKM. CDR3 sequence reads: CASRSGFMNTEAFF. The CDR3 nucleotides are TGTGCCAGCAGATCCGGGTTTATGAACACTGAAGCTTTCTTT.

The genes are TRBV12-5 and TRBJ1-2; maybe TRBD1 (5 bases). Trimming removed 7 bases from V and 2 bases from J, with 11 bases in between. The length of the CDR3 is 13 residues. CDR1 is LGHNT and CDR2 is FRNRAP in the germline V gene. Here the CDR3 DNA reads TGTGCTAGTGTGGGGCTCTCCAACTATGGCTACACCTTC. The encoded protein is CASVGLSNYGYTF.

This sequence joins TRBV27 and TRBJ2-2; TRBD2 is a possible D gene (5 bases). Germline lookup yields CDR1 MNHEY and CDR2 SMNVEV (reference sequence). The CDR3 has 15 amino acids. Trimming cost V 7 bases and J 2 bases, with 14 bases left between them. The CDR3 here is CASTRLEGNTGELFF. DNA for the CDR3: TGTGCCAGCACCAGACTTGAGGGAAACACCGGGGAGCTGTTTTTT.

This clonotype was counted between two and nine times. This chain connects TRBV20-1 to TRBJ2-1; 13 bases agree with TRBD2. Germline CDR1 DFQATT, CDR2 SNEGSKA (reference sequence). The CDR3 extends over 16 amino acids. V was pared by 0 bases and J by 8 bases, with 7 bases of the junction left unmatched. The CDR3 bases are TGCAGTGCTAGAGATCAACTAGCGGGGGGGCCCCATGAGCAGTTCTTC. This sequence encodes CSARDQLAGGPHEQFF.

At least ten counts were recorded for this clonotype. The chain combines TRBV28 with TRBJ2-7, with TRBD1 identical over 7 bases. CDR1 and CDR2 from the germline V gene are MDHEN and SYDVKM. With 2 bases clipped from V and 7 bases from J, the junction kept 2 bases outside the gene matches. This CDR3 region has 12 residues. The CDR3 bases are TGTGCCAGCAGTTTAAGGGGGCGTGAGCAGTACGTC. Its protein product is CASSLRGREQYV.

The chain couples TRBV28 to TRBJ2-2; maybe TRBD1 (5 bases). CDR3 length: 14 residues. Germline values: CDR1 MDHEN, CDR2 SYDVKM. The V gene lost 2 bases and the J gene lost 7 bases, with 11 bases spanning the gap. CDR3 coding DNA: TGTGCCAGCAGTTTAATGGACATGATCGGGGAGCTGTTTTTT. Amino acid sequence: CASSLMDMIGELFF.

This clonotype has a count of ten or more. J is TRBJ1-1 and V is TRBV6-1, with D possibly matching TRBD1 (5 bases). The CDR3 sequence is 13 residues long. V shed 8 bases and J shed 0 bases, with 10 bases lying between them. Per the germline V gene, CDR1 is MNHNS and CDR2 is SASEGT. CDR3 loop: CASGATLNTEAFF. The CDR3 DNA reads TGTGCCAGCGGGGCCACCTTGAACACTGAAGCTTTCTTT.

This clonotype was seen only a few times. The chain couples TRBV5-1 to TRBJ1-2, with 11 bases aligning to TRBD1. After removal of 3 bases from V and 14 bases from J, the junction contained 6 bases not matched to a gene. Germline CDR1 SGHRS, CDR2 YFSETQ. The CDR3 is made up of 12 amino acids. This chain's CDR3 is CASSWGDRGTTF. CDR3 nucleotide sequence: TGCGCCAGCAGCTGGGGGGACAGGGGGACTACCTTC.

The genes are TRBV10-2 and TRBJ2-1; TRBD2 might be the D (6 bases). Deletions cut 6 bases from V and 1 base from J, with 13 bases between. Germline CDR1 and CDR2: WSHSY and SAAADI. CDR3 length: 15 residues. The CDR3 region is CASSAGGVSYNEQFF. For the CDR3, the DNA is TGCGCCAGCAGCGCGGGCGGGGTATCCTACAATGAGCAGTTCTTC.

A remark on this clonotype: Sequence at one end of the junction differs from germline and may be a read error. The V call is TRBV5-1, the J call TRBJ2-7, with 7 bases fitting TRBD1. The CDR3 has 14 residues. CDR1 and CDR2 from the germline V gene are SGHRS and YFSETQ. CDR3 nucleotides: TGCGTCAGCAGCTTGGGTCAGGGGGCCTACGAGCAGTACTTC. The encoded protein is CVSSLGQGAYEQYF.

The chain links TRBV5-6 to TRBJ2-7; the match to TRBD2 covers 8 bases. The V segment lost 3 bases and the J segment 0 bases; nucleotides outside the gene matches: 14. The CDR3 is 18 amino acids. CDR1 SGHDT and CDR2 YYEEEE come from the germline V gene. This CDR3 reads CASSSRGAGVTSSYEQYF. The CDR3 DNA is TGTGCCAGCAGCTCCCGAGGAGCGGGGGTTACGAGCTCCTACGAGCAGTACTTC.

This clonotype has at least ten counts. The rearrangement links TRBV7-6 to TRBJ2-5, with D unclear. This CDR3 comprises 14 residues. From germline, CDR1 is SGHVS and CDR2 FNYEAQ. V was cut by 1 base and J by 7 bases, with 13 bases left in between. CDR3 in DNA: TGTGCCAGCAGCTTAGATATTCAGGATGGGACCCAGTACTTC. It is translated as CASSLDIQDGTQYF.

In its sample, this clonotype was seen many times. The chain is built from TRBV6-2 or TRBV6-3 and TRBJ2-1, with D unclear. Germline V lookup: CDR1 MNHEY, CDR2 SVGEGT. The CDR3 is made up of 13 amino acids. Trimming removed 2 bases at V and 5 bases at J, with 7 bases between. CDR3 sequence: CASSYLENNEQFF. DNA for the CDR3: TGTGCCAGCAGTTACCTGGAAAACAATGAGCAGTTCTTC.

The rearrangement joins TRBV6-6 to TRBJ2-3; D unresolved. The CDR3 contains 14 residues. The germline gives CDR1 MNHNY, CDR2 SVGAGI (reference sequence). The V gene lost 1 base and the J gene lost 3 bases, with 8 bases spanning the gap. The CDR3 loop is CASSYFVETDTQYF. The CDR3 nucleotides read TGTGCCAGCAGTTACTTTGTAGAGACAGATACGCAGTATTTT.

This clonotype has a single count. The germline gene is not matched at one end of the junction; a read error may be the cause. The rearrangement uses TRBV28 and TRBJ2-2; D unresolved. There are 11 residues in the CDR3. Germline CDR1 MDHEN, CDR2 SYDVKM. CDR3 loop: CASSLTEELFF. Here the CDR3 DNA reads TGTGCCAGCAGTTTAACCGAGGAGCTGTTTTTT.

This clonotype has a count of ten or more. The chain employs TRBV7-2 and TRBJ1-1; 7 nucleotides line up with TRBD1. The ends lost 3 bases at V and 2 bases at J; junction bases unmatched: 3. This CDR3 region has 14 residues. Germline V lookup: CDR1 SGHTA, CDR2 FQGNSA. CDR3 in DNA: TGTGCCAGCAGCTTTTGGACAGGAAACACTGAAGCTTTCTTT. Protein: CASSFWTGNTEAFF.

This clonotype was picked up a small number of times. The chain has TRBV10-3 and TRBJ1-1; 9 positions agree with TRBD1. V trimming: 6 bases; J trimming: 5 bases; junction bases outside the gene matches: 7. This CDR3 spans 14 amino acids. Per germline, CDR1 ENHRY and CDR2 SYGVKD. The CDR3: CAISLTGTGTEAFF. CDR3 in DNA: TGTGCCATCAGCTTGACCGGGACAGGGACTGAAGCTTTCTTT.

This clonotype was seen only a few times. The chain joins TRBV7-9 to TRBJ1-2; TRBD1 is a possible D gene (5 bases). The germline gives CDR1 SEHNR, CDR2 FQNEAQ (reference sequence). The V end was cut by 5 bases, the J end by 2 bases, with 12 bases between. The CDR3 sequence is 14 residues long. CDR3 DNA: TGTGCCAGCAGCCCTACGGGGCGGAACTATGGCTACACCTTC. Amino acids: CASSPTGRNYGYTF.

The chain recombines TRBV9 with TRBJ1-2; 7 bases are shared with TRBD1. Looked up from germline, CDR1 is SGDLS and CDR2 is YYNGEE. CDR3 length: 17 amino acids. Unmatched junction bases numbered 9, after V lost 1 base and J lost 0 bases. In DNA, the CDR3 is TGTGCCAGCAGCGTATCGACAGGGAGAGGGGCTAACTATGGCTACACCTTC. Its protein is CASSVSTGRGANYGYTF.

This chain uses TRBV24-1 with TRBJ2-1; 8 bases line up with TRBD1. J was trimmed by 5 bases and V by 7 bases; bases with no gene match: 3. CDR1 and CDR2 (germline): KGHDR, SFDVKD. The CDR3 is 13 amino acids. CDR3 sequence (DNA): TGTGCCACCAGCGGGACAGGAGACAATGAGCAGTTCTTC. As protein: CATSGTGDNEQFF.

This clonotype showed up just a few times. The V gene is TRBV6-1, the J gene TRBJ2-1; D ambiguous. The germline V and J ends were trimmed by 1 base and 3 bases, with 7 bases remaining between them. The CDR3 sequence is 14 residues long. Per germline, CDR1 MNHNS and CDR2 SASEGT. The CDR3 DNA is TGTGCCAGCAGTGAAGTGAGGTTCTACAATGAGCAGTTCTTC. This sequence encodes CASSEVRFYNEQFF.

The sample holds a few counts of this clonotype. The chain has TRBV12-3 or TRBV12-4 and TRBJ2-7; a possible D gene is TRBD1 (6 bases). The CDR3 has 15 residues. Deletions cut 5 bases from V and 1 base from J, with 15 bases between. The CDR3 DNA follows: TGTGCCAGCAGTAATCACAGGGAACTATCCTACGAGCAGTACTTC. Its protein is CASSNHRELSYEQYF.

CDR3 sequence (DNA): TGTGCCAGCAGCAGGGGAATGGATGGCTACACCTTC. Translated, it gives CASSRGMDGYTF. The J gene is TRBJ1-2, the V gene TRBV25-1; a weak D match, TRBD1 (6 bases). Germline V CDR1 and CDR2: MGHDK, SYGVNS. The CDR3 spans 12 residues. Trimming pared 6 bases from V and 6 bases from J, leaving 11 bases between.

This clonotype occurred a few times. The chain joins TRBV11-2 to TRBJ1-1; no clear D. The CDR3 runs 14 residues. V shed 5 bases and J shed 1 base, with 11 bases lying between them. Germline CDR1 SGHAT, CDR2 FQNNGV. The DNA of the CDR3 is TGTGCCAGCAGCCTCGTGGGGTGGAACACTGAAGCTTTCTTT. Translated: CASSLVGWNTEAFF.

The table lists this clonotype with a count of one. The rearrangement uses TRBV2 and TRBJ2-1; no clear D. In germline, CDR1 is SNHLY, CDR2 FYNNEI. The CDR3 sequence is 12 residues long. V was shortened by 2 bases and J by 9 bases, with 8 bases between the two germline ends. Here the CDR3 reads CASSETSAEQFF. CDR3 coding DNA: TGTGCCAGCAGTGAAACCAGCGCTGAGCAGTTCTTC.

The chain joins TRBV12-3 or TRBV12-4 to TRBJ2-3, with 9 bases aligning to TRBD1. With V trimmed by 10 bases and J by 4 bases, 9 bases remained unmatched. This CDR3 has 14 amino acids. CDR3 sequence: CATSGQGYADTQYF. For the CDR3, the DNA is TGTGCCACATCGGGACAGGGCTATGCAGATACGCAGTATTTT.